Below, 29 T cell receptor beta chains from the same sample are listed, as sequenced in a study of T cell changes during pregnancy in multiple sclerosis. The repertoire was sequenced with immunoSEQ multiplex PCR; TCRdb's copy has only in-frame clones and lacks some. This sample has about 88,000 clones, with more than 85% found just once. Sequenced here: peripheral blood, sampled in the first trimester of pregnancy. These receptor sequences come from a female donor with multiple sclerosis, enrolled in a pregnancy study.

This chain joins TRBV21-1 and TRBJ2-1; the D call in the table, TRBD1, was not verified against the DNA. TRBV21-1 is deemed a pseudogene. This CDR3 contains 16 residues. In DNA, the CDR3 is TGTGCCAGCAGCAAAGCGGGGGCAGGTTCCTACAATGAGCAGTTCTTC. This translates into CASSKAGAGSYNEQFF.

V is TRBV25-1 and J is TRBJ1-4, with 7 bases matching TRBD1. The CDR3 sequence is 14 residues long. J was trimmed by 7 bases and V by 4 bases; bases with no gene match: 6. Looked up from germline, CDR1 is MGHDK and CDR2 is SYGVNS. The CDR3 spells CASSAGGSSEKLFF. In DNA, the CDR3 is TGTGCCAGCAGTGCAGGGGGTAGTAGTGAAAAACTGTTTTTT. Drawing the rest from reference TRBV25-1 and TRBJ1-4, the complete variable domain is EADIYQTPRYLVIGTGKKITLECSQTMGHDKMYWYQQDPGMELHLIHYSYGVNSTEKGDLSSESTVSRIRTEHFPLTLESARPSHTSQYLCASSAGGSSEKLFFGSGTQLSVL.

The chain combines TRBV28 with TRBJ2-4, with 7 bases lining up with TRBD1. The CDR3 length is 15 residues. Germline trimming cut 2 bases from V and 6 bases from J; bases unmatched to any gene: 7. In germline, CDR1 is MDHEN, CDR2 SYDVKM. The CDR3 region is CASSLQAGGVNIQYF. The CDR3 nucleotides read TGTGCCAGCAGTTTACAGGCAGGGGGTGTAAACATTCAGTACTTC.

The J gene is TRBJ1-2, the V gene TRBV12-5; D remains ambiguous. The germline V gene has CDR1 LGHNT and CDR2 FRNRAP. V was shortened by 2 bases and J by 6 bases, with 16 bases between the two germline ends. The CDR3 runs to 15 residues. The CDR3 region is CASGLSGWQLHGYTF. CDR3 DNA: TGTGCTAGTGGTTTGAGCGGCTGGCAGCTCCATGGCTACACCTTC.

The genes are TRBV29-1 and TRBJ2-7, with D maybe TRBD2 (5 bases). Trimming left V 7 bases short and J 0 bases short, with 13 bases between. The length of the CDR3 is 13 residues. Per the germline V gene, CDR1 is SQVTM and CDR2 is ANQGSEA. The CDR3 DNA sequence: TGCAGCGCCCGCCTCGGGGTCTCCTACGAGCAGTACTTC. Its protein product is CSARLGVSYEQYF.

CDR3 in DNA: TGCGCCAGCATCGGGGGAAACACCATATATTTT. This sequence encodes CASIGGNTIYF. This chain uses TRBV10-2 with TRBJ1-3, with D unresolved. The CDR3 spans 11 residues. Germline V CDR1 and CDR2: WSHSY, SAAADI. The V gene lost 7 bases and the J gene lost 4 bases, with 5 bases spanning the gap.

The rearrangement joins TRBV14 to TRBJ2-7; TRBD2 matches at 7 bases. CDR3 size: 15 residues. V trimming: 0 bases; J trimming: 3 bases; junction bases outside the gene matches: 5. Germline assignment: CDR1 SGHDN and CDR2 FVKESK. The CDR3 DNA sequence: TGTGCCAGCAGCCAAGATAGACTAGCAGGCTACGAGCAGTACTTC. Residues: CASSQDRLAGYEQYF.

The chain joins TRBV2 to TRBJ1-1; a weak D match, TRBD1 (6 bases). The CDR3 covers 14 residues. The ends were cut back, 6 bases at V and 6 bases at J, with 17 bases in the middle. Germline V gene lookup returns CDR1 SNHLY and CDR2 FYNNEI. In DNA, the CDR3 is TGTGCCAGCAGCGGACCTGGCAGGGGTTCTGAAGCTTTCTTT. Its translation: CASSGPGRGSEAFF.

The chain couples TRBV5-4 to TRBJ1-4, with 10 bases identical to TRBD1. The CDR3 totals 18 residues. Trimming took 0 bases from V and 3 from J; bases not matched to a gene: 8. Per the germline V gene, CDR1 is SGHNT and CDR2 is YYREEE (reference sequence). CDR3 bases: TGTGCCAGCAGCTTGGTGACAGGGGGCCTTGCGGCTAATGAAAAACTGTTTTTT. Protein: CASSLVTGGLAANEKLFF.

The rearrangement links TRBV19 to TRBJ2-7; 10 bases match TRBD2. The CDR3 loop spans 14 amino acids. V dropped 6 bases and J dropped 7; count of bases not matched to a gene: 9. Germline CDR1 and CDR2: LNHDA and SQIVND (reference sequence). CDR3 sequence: CASSTSGKVGEQYF. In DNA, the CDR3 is TGTGCCAGTAGCACTAGCGGGAAGGTGGGGGAGCAGTACTTC. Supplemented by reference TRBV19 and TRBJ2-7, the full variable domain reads DGGITQSPKYLFRKEGQNVTLSCEQNLNHDAMYWYRQDPGQGLRLIYYSQIVNDFQKGDIAEGYSVSREKKESFPLTVTSAQKNPTAFYLCASSTSGKVGEQYFGPGTRLTVT.

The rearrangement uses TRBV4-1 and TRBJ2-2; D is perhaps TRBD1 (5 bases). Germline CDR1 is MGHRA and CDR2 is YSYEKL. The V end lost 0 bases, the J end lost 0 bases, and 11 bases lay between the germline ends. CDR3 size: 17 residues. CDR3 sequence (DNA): TGCGCCAGCAGCCAAGACCGCGACAGTGCGAACACCGGGGAGCTGTTTTTT. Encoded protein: CASSQDRDSANTGELFF.

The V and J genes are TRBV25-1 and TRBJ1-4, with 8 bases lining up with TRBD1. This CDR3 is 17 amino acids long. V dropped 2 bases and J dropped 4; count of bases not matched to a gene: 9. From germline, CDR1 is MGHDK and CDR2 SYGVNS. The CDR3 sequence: CASSELQGVRGNEKLFF. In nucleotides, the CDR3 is TGTGCCAGCAGTGAACTACAGGGGGTGAGGGGTAATGAAAAACTGTTTTTT.

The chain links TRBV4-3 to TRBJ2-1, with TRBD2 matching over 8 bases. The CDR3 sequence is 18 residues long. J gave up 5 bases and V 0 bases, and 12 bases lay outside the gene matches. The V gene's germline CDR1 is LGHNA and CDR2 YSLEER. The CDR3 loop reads CASSQDSGLAGWNNEQFF. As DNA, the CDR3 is TGCGCCAGCAGCCAAGATTCCGGGCTAGCGGGCTGGAACAATGAGCAGTTCTTC.

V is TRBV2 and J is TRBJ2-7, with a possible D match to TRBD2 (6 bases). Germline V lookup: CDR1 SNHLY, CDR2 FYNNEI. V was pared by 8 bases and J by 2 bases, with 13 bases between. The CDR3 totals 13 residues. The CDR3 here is CASYSGTPYEQYF. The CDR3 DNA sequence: TGTGCCAGCTACTCCGGGACTCCCTACGAGCAGTACTTC.

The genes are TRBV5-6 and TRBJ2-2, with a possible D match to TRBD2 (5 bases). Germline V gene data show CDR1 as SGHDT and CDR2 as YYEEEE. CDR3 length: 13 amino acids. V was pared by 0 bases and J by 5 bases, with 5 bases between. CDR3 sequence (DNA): TGTGCCAGCAGCTTGGGAGGGACCGGGGAGCTGTTTTTT. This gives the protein CASSLGGTGELFF.

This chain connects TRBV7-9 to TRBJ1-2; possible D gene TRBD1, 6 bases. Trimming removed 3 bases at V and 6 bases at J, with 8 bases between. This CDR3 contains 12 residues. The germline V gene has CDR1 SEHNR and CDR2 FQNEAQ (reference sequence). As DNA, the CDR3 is TGTGCCAGCAGCTTCAGGACAGATGGCTACACCTTC. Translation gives CASSFRTDGYTF.

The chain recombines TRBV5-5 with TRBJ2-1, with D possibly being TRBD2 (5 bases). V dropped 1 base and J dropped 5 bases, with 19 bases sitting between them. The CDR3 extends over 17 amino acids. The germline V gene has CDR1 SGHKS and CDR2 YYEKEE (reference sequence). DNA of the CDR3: TGTGCCAGCAGCTTGTTTTTGGAGGTGGGATTCCACAATGAGCAGTTCTTC. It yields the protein CASSLFLEVGFHNEQFF.

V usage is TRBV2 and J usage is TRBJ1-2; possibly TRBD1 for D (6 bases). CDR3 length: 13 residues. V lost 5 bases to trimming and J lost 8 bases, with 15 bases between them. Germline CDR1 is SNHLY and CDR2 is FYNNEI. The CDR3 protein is CASSYSGVWGYTF. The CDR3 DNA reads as TGTGCCAGCAGTTATTCAGGGGTTTGGGGCTACACCTTC.

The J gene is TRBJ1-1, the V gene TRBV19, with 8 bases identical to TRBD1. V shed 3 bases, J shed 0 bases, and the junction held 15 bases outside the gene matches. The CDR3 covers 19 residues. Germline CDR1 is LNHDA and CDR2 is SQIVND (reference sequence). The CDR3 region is CASSIRGARGLLMNTEAFF. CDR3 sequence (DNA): TGTGCCAGTAGTATCCGCGGGGCCAGGGGGCTCTTGATGAACACTGAAGCTTTCTTT.

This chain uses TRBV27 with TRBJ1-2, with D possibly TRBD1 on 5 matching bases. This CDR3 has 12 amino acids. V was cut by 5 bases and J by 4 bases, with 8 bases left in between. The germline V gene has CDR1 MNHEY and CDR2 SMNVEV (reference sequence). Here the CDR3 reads CASSGGAYGYTF. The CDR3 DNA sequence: TGTGCCAGCAGTGGAGGGGCCTATGGCTACACCTTC.

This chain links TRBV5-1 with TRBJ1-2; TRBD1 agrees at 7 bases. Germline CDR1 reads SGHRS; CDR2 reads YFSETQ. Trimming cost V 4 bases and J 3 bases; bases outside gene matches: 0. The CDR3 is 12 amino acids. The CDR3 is CASSGTDYGYTF. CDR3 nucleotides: TGCGCCAGCAGCGGGACAGACTATGGCTACACCTTC.

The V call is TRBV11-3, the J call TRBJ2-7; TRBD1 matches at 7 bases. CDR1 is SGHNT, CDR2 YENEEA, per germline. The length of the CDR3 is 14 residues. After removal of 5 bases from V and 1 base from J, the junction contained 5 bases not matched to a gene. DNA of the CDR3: TGTGCCAGCAGCCCCTTGGACAGGTCCTACGAGCAGTACTTC. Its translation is CASSPLDRSYEQYF.

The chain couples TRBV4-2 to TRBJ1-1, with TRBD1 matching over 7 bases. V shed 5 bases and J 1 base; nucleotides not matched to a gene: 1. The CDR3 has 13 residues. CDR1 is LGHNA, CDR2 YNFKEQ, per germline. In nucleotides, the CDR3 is TGTGCCAGCAGCGGGGACAGGAACACTGAAGCTTTCTTT. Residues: CASSGDRNTEAFF.

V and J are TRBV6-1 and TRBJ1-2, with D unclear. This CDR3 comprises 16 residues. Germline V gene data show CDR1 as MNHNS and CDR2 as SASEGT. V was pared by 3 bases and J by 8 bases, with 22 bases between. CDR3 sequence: CASSERTGSLRRGYTF. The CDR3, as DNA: TGTGCCAGCAGTGAGAGAACGGGATCCCTCAGGCGGGGCTACACCTTC.

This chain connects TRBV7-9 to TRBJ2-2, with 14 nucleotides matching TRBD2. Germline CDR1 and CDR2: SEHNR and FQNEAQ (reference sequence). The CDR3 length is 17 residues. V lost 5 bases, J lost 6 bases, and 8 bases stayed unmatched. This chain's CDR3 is CASSLTSGRAVSGELFF. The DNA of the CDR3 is TGTGCCAGCAGCCTGACTAGCGGGAGGGCCGTGTCCGGGGAGCTGTTTTTT.

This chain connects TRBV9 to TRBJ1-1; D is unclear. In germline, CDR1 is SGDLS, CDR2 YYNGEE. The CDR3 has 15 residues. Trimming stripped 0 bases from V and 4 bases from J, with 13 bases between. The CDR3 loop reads CASSVVGSRGTEAFF. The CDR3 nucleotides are TGTGCCAGCAGCGTAGTTGGGTCCCGGGGCACTGAAGCTTTCTTT.

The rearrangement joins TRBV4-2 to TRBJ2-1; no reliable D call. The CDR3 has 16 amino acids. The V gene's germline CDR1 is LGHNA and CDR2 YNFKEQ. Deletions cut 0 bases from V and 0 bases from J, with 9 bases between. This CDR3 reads CASSQDLLSSYNEQFF. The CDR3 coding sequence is TGTGCCAGCAGCCAAGATTTACTAAGCTCCTACAATGAGCAGTTCTTC.

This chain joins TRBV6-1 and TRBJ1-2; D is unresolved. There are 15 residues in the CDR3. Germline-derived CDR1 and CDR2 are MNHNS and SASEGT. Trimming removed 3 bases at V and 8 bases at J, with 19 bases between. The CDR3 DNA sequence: TGTGCCAGCAGTGACCCCCGGTATTCGGGGAAAGGCTACACCTTC. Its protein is CASSDPRYSGKGYTF.

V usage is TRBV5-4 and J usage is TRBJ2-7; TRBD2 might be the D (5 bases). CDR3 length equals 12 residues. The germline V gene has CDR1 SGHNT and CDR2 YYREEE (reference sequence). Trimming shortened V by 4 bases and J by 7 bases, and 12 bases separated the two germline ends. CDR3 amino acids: CASSEGEWEQYF. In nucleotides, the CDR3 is TGTGCCAGCAGCGAGGGAGAATGGGAGCAGTACTTC.